Given below is one TCR beta chain in context. The antigen it binds to is not known. Within one base of it there is no much larger clone, and no base qualities were kept. The data originate from a study of radiation and T cells in renal cell carcinoma (dated by TCRdb to about 2020). As for the study more broadly: Samples came from a clinical trial, in which primary renal cell carcinomas received 15 Gy stereotactic body radiation therapy followed by nephrectomy 4 weeks later. A total of over 4 million unique CDR3 nucleotide sequences, encoding 2,500,000 or so unique CDR3 amino acid sequences, were found across all 50 or so samples. In total, roughly 52 samples, comprising 26 tumors and about 27 peripheral blood samples, were subjected to TCR beta sequencing.

On the study overall, not on this receptor specifically: An increase in top tumor clonotypes in blood was observed from baseline to 2 weeks post-radiation, followed by contraction by 4 weeks, which was taken to suggest transient expansion of tumor-resident clones. No pretreatment tumor biopsies were available, so the baseline intratumoral presence of clonotypes could not be determined. Changes in the blood repertoire were not tracked past 4 weeks after treatment. Effects of radiation dose or scheduling on the TCR repertoire could not be addressed with the single-armed trial design.

The time point label of this sample denotes: baseline pretreatment blood. In the paper's terms, the treatment or condition label means: 15 Gy SBRT to primary tumor, nephrectomy 4 weeks later. To track tumor-enriched clonotypes, serial peripheral blood was sampled from radiation-treated patients at baseline and at 2 weeks and 4 weeks after SBRT. Every patient's renal cell carcinoma showed clear cell pathology. Genomic DNA for TCR sequencing was prepared using the QIAamp DNA Blood Mini Kit (Qiagen). The analyses included only samples that passed all quality control checks. The immunoSEQ kit was used, according to the manufacturer's recommendations, to generate TCR beta libraries from genomic DNA. To prepare the libraries, a first multiplex PCR with proprietary primers was run, followed by a second PCR that added unique barcodes, and a bead cleanup was done after each round. A kit-provided positive control reaction and a negative control reaction were included in every sample batch. The final libraries were assessed on an Agilent 4200 TapeStation D1000 ScreenTape, pooled by volume, and quantified by qPCR. Sequencing was performed on an Illumina NextSeq500 using a MidOutput 150-cycle cartridge, with 156 Read1 cycles, 15 Index1 cycles, and the kit custom primers. The pooled library was loaded at 0.95 to 1 pM, with an approximately 20% PhiX control spiked in. Per the source publication's procedure: Vendor-processed data were analyzed in R, with a clonotype defined as all T cells sharing the same CDR3 nucleotide sequence. For clone abundance analyses, frequencies were normalized to the 10,000 most abundant clones per sample. Public T cell clones, which averaged fewer than five per sample, were removed prior to analysis. An abundance difference of at least 32-fold between compartments was the criterion for calling clonotypes tumor-enriched or baseline blood-enriched. A beta-binomial differential abundance model was applied to find clonotypes that expanded or contracted between blood time points. Similarity between tumor and blood repertoires was quantified using the Baroni-Urbani and Buser coefficient, and groups were compared with two-tailed Wilcoxon tests in R. The source is immuneACCESS, and TCRdb retained only in-frame sequences with V and J called. Part of the clones is not carried over; for the studies checked, unresolved V genes explain less than half of this, and the remainder is unexplained. D and trimming come from the DNA, and the V and J calls and clone size come from that table. The sample table records about 59,000 clones; around 78% of these occur just once. The top ten clones comprise roughly 8% of the sample.

The germline V gene encodes CDR1 MGHRA and CDR2 YSYEKL. For this chain, trimming is 0 bases at the V end and 3 bases at the J end, and the number of junction bases without a gene match is 19. Including the terminal cysteine and phenylalanine, the CDR3 comprises 20 residues. Only CDR3 DNA is held: 60 bases, read in frame from base 1. Specimen: blood, collected from a patient whose treatment included radiotherapy and nephrectomy. The rearrangement combines TRBV4-1 with TRBJ1-2; TRBD1 fits 7 bases in the junction. This TCR came from a man aged 60 to 75 with renal cell carcinoma. The CDR3: CASSQDITDRFLSDDYGYTF. The DNA sequence reads TGCGCCAGCAGCCAAGATATTACGGACAGGTTCCTGTCGGACGACTATGGCTACACCTTC.